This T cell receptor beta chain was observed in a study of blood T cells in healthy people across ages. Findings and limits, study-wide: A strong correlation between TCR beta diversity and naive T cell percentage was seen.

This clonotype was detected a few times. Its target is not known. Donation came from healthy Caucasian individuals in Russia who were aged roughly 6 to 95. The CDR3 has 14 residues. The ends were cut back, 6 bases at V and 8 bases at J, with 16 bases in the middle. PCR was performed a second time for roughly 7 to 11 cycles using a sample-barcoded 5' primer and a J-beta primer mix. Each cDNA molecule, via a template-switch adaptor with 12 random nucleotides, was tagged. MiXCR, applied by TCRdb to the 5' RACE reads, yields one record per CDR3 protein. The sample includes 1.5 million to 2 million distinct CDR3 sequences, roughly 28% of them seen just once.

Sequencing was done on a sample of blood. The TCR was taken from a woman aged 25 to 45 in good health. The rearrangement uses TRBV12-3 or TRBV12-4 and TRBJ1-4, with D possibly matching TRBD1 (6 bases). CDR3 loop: CASSQQFRGEKLFF. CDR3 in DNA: TGTGCCAGCAGCCAACAGTTCAGGGGAGAAAAACTGTTTTTT.